The 13 T cell receptor beta chains presented below share a single source sample, sequenced in a study of early T cells in non-severe SARS-CoV-2 infection. Each CDR3 protein is one row after TCRdb ran MiXCR on the 5' RACE reads. The table has 50,000 to 60,000 distinct CDR3 sequences, about 9.4% seen once; the top ten hold 4.5%. What was sequenced was whole blood. These receptors were taken from an adult who was a healthcare worker with PCR-confirmed SARS-CoV-2 infection or an uninfected control (not recorded which).

This sequence joins TRBV24-1 and TRBJ2-5; 8 bases are shared with TRBD1. This CDR3 has 15 residues. J was trimmed by 1 base and V by 4 bases; bases with no gene match: 4. The V gene's germline CDR1 is KGHDR and CDR2 SFDVKD. DNA of the CDR3: TGTGCCACCAGTGACCCCAGGGGGCCCCAAGAGACCCAGTACTTC. It translates to CATSDPRGPQETQYF.

The chain couples TRBV7-3 to TRBJ1-2; D perhaps matches TRBD1 (6 bases). V lost 3 bases to trimming and J lost 8 bases, with 13 bases between them. CDR1 SGHTA and CDR2 FQGTGA come from the germline V gene. The CDR3 length is 13 residues. This CDR3 is CASSFMAGEGYTF. For the CDR3, the DNA is TGTGCCAGCAGCTTTATGGCAGGGGAAGGCTACACCTTC.

This clonotype was seen ten or more times. The J gene is TRBJ2-3, the V gene TRBV7-6; TRBD2 aligns across 11 bases. The CDR3 is 16 residues long. Trimming took 5 bases from V and 4 from J; bases not matched to a gene: 8. The germline CDR1 and CDR2 sequences are SGHVS and FNYEAQ. The CDR3 reads CASSLLSGGASDTQYF. CDR3 sequence (DNA): TGTGCCAGCAGCCTCCTTAGCGGGGGGGCCTCAGATACGCAGTATTTT.

The chain recombines TRBV27 with TRBJ1-4; 9 bases are shared with TRBD1. Germline CDR1 is MNHEY and CDR2 is SMNVEV (reference sequence). The trim removed 3 bases at V and 6 bases at J, leaving 5 bases unmatched. The CDR3 loop spans 15 amino acids. The CDR3 bases are TGTGCCAGCAGTTTCTGGGGACAGGGTGATGAAAAACTGTTTTTT. Its protein product is CASSFWGQGDEKLFF.

This clonotype was detected once. This could be a read error, since a much larger clone is one nucleotide away. This chain uses TRBV12-3 or TRBV12-4 with TRBJ1-6; unclear D gene. This CDR3 comprises 12 residues. The DNA of the CDR3 is TGTGCCAGCAGCTTTAGGAATTCATCCCTCCACTTT. Amino acids: CASSFRNSSLHF.

At least ten counts were recorded for this clonotype. CDR3 protein: CASSSGTGELFF. In DNA form, the CDR3 reads TGTGCCAGCAGCTCCGGCACCGGGGAGCTGTTTTTT. J is TRBJ2-2 and V is TRBV7-3; D call uncertain. The CDR3 covers 12 residues. Germline CDR1 reads SGHTA; CDR2 reads FQGTGA. V lost 4 bases to trimming and J lost 4 bases, with 4 bases between them.

This clonotype was found many times. This chain links TRBV5-1 with TRBJ2-7; D is undetermined. The CDR3 has 12 amino acids. With 5 bases removed from V and 3 bases from J, the gap between germline ends came to 9 bases. Germline V gives CDR1 SGHRS, CDR2 YFSETQ. The CDR3 loop reads CASRDTSYEQYF. The CDR3 DNA is TGCGCCAGCAGAGACACGAGCTACGAGCAGTACTTC. Using reference TRBV5-1 and TRBJ2-7 for the parts outside the CDR3, the full variable domain is KAGVTQTPRYLIKTRGQQVTLSCSPISGHRSVSWYQQTPGQGLQFLFEYFSETQRNKGNFPGRFSGRQFSNSRSEMNVSTLELGDSALYLCASRDTSYEQYFGPGTRLTVT.

The table lists this clonotype with a few counts. The gene calls are TRBV12-5 and TRBJ2-3; D perhaps matches TRBD2 (6 bases). The CDR3 totals 15 residues. V lost 5 bases and J 2 bases, leaving 14 bases between the germline ends. Germline CDR1 reads LGHNT; CDR2 reads FRNRAP. Here the CDR3 DNA reads TGTGCTAGTGGTATAGGACTACCGAACACAGATACGCAGTATTTT. It specifies CASGIGLPNTDTQYF.

This clonotype was counted ten times or more. This chain connects TRBV4-1 to TRBJ2-3; D ambiguous. V dropped 3 bases and J dropped 2 bases, with 9 bases sitting between them. This CDR3 spans 14 amino acids. The germline V gene has CDR1 MGHRA and CDR2 YSYEKL. The CDR3 DNA reads TGCGCCAGCAGCCAGTATACTGACACAGATACGCAGTATTTT. It translates to CASSQYTDTDTQYF.

This clonotype was recorded many times. This chain links TRBV12-3 or TRBV12-4 with TRBJ2-1; 7 nucleotides line up with TRBD2. CDR3 length: 17 amino acids. After removal of 4 bases from V and 1 base from J, the junction contained 10 bases not matched to a gene. The CDR3 DNA is TGTGCCAGCAGTTCAGCCTCATCTAGCGGATCCTACAATGAGCAGTTCTTC. Translated, it gives CASSSASSSGSYNEQFF.

The chain has TRBV20-1 and TRBJ2-7; D may be TRBD2 (5 bases). The germline V gene encodes CDR1 DFQATT and CDR2 SNEGSKA (reference sequence). With 3 bases removed from V and 1 base from J, the gap between germline ends came to 7 bases. The CDR3 runs 12 residues. The CDR3 region has the DNA TGCAGTGCTAGGAGGGTTTCCTACGAGCAGTACTTC. It codes for CSARRVSYEQYF.

Concerning this clonotype: The junction differs from germline at one of its ends, possibly a read error. The chain uses TRBV11-2 and TRBJ2-1; D is undetermined. Per germline, CDR1 SGHAT and CDR2 FQNNGV. This CDR3 spans 11 amino acids. The CDR3 loop is CVSSALNEQFF. The CDR3 nucleotides read TGTGTCAGCAGCGCACTCAATGAACAGTTCTTC.

This clonotype was seen repeatedly, ten times or more. This rearrangement joins TRBV7-8 to TRBJ2-4; maybe TRBD1 (8 bases). Germline V gene data show CDR1 as SGHVS and CDR2 as FQNEAQ. V was shortened by 4 bases and J by 6 bases, with 25 bases between the two germline ends. The CDR3 runs to 18 residues. The CDR3 loop reads CASSSGSRQGRGGNIQYF. The DNA of the CDR3 is TGTGCCAGCAGCTCGGGAAGCCGACAGGGGAGGGGAGGAAACATTCAGTACTTC.